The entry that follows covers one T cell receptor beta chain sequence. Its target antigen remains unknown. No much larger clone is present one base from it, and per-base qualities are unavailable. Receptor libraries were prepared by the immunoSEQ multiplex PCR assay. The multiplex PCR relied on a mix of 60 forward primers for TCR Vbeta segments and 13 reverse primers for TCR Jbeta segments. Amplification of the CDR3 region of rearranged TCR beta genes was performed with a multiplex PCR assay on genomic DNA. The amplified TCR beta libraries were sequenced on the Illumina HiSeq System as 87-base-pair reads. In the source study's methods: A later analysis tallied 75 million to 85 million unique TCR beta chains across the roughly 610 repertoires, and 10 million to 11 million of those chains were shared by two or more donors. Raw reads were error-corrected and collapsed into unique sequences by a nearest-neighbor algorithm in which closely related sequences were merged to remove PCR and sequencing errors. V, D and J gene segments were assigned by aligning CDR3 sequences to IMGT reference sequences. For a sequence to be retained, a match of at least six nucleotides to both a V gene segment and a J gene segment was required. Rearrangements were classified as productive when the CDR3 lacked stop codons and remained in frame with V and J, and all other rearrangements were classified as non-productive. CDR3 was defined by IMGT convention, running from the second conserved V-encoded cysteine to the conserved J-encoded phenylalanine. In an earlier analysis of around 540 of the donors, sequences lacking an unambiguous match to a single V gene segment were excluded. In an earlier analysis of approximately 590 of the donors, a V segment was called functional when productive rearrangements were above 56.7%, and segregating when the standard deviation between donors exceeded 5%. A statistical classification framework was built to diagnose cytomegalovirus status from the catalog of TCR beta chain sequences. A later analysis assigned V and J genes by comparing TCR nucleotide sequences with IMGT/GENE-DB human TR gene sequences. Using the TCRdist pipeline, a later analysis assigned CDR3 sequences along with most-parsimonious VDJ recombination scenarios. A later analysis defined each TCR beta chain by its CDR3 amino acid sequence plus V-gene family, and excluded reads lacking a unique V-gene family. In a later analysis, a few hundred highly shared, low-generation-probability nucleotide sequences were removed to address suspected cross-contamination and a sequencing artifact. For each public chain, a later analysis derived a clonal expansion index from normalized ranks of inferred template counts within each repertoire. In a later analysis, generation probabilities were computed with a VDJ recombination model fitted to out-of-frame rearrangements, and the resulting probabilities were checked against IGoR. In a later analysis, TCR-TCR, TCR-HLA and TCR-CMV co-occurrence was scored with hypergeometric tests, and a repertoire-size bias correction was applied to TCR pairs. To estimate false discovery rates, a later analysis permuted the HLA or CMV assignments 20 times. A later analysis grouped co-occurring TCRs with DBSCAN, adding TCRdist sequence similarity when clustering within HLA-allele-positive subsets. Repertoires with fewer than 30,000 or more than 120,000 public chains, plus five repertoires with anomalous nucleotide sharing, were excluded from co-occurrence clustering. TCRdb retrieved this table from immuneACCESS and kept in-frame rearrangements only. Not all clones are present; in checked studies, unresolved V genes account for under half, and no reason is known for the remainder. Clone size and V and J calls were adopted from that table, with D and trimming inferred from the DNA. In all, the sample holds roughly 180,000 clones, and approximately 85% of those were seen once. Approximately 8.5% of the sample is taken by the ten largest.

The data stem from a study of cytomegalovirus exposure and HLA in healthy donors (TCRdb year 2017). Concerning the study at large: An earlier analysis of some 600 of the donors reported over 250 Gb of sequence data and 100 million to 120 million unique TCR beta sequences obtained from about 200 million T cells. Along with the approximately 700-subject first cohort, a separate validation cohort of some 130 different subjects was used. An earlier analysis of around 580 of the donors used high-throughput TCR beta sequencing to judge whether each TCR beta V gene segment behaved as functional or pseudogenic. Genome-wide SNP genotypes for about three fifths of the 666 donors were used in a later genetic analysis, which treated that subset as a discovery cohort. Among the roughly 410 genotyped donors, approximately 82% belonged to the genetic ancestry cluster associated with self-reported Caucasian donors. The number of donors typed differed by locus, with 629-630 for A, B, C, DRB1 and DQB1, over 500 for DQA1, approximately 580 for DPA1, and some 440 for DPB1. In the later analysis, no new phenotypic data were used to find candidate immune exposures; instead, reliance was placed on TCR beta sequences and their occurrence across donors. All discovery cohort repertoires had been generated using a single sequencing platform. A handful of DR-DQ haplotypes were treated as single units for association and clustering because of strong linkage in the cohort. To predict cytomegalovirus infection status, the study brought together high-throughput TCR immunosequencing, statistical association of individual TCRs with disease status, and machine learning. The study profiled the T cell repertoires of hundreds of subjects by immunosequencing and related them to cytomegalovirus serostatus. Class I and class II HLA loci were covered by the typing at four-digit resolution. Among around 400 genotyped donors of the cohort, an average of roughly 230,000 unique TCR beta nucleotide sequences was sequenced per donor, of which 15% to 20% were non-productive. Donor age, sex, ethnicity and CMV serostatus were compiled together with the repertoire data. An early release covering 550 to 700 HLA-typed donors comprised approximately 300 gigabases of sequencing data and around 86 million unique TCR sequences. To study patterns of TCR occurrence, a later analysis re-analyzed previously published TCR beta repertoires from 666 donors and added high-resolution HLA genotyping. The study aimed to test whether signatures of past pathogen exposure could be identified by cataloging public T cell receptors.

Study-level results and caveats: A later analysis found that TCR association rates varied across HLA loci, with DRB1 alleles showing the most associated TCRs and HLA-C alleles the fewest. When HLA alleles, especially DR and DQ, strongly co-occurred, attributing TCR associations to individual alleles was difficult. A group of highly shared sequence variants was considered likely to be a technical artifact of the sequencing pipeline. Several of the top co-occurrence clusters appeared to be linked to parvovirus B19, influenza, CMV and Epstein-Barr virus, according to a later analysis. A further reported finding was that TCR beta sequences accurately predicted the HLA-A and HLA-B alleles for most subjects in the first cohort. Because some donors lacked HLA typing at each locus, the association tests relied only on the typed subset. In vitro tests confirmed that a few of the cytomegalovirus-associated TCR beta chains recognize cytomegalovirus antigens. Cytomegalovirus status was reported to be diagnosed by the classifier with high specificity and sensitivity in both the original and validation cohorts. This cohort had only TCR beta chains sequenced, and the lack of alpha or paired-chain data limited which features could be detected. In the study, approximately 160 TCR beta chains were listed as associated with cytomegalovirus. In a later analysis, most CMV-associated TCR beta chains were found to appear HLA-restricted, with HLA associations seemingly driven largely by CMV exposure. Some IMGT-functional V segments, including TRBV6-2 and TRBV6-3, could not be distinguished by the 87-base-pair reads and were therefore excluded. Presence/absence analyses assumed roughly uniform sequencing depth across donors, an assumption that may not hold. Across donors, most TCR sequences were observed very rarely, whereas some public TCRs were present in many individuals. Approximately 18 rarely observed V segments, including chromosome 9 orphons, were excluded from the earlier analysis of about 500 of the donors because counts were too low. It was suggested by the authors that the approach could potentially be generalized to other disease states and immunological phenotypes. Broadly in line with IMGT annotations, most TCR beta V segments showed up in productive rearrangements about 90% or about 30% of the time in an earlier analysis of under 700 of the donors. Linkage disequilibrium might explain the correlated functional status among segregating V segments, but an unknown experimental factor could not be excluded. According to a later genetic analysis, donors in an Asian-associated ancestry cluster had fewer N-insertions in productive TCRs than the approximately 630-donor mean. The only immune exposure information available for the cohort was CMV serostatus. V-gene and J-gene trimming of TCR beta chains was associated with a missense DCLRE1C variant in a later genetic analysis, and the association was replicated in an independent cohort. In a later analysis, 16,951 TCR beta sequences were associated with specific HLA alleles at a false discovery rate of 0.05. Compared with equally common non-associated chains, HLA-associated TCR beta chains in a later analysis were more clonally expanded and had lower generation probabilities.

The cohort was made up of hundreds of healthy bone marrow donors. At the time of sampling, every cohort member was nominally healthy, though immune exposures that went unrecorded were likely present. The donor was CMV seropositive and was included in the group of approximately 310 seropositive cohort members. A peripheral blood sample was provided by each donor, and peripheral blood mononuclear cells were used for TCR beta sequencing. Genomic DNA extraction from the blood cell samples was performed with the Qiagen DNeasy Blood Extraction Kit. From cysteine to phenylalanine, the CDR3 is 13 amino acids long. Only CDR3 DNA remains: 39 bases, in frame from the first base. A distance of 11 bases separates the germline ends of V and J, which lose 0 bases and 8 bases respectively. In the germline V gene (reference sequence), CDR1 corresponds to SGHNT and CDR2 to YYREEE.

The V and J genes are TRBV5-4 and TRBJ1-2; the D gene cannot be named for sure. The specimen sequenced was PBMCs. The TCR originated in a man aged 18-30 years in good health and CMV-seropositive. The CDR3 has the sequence CASSLAGLRGYTF. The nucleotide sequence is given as TGTGCCAGCAGCTTGGCCGGGTTGCGAGGCTACACCTTC.